This T cell receptor beta chain was retrieved from a study of CD8+CD57+ T cells in acquired aplastic anemia (dated by TCRdb to the late 2010s). About the study as a whole: DNA extracted from sorted CD4+ and CD8+ cells had a mean of roughly 3 ug, with a range of about 0.19 to 30 ug. CD8+CD57+ expansion was defined as a frequency above the mean frequency observed in healthy subjects.

TCR beta VDJ combination and CDR3 sequence profiling used genomic DNA as the template. TCR repertoire sequencing was run on an Illumina HiSeq 2000. In the source study's methods: Repertoire assessment relied on Simpson's diversity index, CDR3 size and DJ length profiles, and TRBV/TRBJ rearrangement plots. The immunodominant clone was defined as the most abundant DNA sequence in deep sequencing data. CDR3 amino acid sequences were screened for sharing across subjects and were compared with published repertoires and the VDJdb database. The public reads were quality trimmed at Q25 with fastp and then assembled into clones with MiXCR by TCRdb, keeping productive beta chains. Each CDR3 protein appears once, grouped with its most common genes and DNA. The V and J calls and clone size are TCRdb's, not the authors'. The sample table lists about 200,000 distinct CDR3 sequences, about 60% of them with a count of one. Of the sample, roughly three fifths falls within the top ten clones.

There are a few counts of this clonotype. Its antigen specificity is not known. The input lacks base qualities; no much larger clone sits a single base away. The investigation overall reported the following: CD8+ Simpson's diversity did not differ significantly between patients and healthy controls (P=0.060). Around 27 CD8+ CDR3 sequences were shared between patients and controls but appeared highly expressed in patients and within their immunodominant clones.

Flow cytometry had shown CD8+CD57+ cell expansion in the patients selected for sequencing. All patients had severe acquired aplastic anemia diagnosed by International Study of Aplastic Anemia and Agranulocytosis and Camitta criteria. Patients had received no therapy at the time of blood sampling. TCR repertoires of sorted CD4+ and CD8+ blood T cells from severe aplastic anemia patients and healthy subjects were deep-sequenced in the study. Patients were enrolled under clinicaltrials.gov protocols 00001620, 01623167, 00001397, 00071045, 00081523 and 00961064 in the USA. Ficoll-Paque density gradient centrifugation was used to isolate peripheral blood mononuclear cells. Before DNA extraction, CD4+ and CD8+ T cells were sorted with FACS or magnetic beads. The CDR3 holds 11 amino acids from the cysteine to the phenylalanine. Of all the DNA, just the CDR3 is kept, 33 bases in frame from base 1. The junction carries 11 bases between V and J, which are trimmed by 9 bases and 5 bases respectively.

This TCR was sampled from a human donor with aplastic anemia. The sequence links TRBV12-3 or TRBV12-4 to TRBJ2-7, with no confident D gene call. Sequencing was done on a sample of sorted CD4+, CD8+, or CD8+CD57+ T cells (not recorded which) from PBMCs. CDR3 reads: CASKVDDEQYF. The bases read TGTGCCAGTAAGGTCGATGACGAGCAGTACTTC.